This TCR beta chain emerged from a study of cytomegalovirus exposure and HLA in healthy donors. Study results and caveats: Some V segments could not be told apart, so they were left out, TRBV6-2 and TRBV6-3 among them. Later genetic work tied a missense DCLRE1C variant to beta-chain V and J trimming.

In the case of this clone: No antigen is known for it.

Between the trimmed V and J ends, which lost 2 bases and 1 base, there was a span of 15 bases. This CDR3 has 17 amino acids. The germline V gene has CDR1 MDHEN and CDR2 SYDVKM. PCR involved 60 Vbeta and 13 Jbeta primers. Using immunoSEQ multiplex PCR, the repertoire was profiled, and TCRdb retains in-frame clones only, with some absent. There are about 190,000 clones in the sample; more than 75% occur only once, and more than 1.5% lies in the top ten. The source of this sequence is a young woman in good health and CMV-seronegative. The rearrangement uses TRBV28 and TRBJ1-5; tentatively, D is TRBD1 (5 bases). The sequenced material came from PBMCs. CDR3 sequence: CASSLVGEGGSNQPQHF. CDR3 DNA: TGTGCCAGCAGTTTAGTGGGGGAGGGTGGAAGCAATCAGCCCCAGCATTTT.